The 26 T cell receptor beta chains presented below share a single source sample, sequenced in a study of cytomegalovirus exposure and HLA in healthy donors. Amplification used 60 Vbeta primers and 13 Jbeta primers. The data were produced by immunoSEQ multiplex PCR, yet TCRdb's version contains in-frame clones alone and is incomplete. The table records 93,000 or so clones, approximately 70% of them present only once. The sequenced material came from PBMCs. Receptor source: a woman aged 45-59 years in good health and CMV-seronegative.

V usage is TRBV6-4 and J usage is TRBJ2-1, with a possible D match to TRBD1 (5 bases). CDR1 MRHNA and CDR2 SNTAGT come from the germline V gene. The CDR3 consists of 16 residues. The germline V and J ends were trimmed by 0 bases and 0 bases, with 9 bases remaining between them. Written as DNA, the CDR3 is TGTGCCAGCAGTGACTCGACAGCGAGCTCCTACAATGAGCAGTTCTTC. Translated: CASSDSTASSYNEQFF.

The rearrangement joins TRBV19 to TRBJ2-1; 7 bases fit TRBD1. Germline-derived CDR1 and CDR2 are LNHDA and SQIVND (reference sequence). V dropped 5 bases and J dropped 4; count of bases not matched to a gene: 17. The CDR3 is 18 amino acids. The CDR3 is CASSRHGQDHVFYNEQFF. The CDR3 DNA follows: TGTGCCAGTAGTCGCCATGGACAGGACCACGTTTTTTACAATGAGCAGTTCTTC.

V is TRBV7-2 and J is TRBJ2-2; 7 bases match TRBD2. The germline V gene encodes CDR1 SGHTA and CDR2 FQGNSA. V lost 3 bases, J lost 6 bases, and 13 bases stayed unmatched. The CDR3 has 17 residues. CDR3 in amino acids: CASSLARGRGGSGELFF. CDR3 sequence (DNA): TGTGCCAGCAGCTTGGCCCGAGGGAGGGGAGGATCCGGGGAGCTGTTTTTT.

There are a few counts of this clone. The V and J genes are TRBV7-9 and TRBJ1-2; D is undetermined. V lost 5 bases and J 3 bases, leaving 4 bases between the germline ends. This CDR3 spans 11 amino acids. CDR1 is SEHNR and CDR2 is FQNEAQ in the germline V gene (reference sequence). CDR3 in DNA: TGTGCCAGCAGCCGGGACTATGGCTACACCTTC. Residues: CASSRDYGYTF.

The chain combines TRBV11-2 with TRBJ2-1, with 12 bases identical to TRBD2. The CDR3 is 17 amino acids. The trim removed 5 bases at V and 8 bases at J, leaving 13 bases unmatched. Looked up from germline, CDR1 is SGHAT and CDR2 is FQNNGV. Here the CDR3 DNA reads TGTGCCAGCAGCCCCTGGACTAGCGGGGACACTACAGATGAGCAGTTCTTC. It encodes CASSPWTSGDTTDEQFF.

The V gene is TRBV5-1, the J gene TRBJ1-4, with no clear D. This CDR3 contains 16 residues. CDR1 is SGHRS, CDR2 YFSETQ, per germline. Trimming pared 4 bases from V and 6 bases from J, leaving 19 bases between. The CDR3 region has the DNA TGCGCCAGCAGCCTGGCTGTGGGAGGGAATTATGAAAAACTGTTTTTT. Its protein is CASSLAVGGNYEKLFF.

This chain uses TRBV5-1 with TRBJ2-4, with TRBD2 as a possible D gene (5 bases). Trimming left V 4 bases short and J 5 bases short, with 19 bases between. Germline CDR1 is SGHRS and CDR2 is YFSETQ. The CDR3 spans 16 residues. The CDR3 sequence is CASSRVGIEVENIQYF. DNA of the CDR3: TGCGCCAGCAGCCGTGTCGGGATTGAAGTTGAAAACATTCAGTACTTC.

This clone has a single count. The chain joins TRBV15 to TRBJ2-3; D gene uncertain. Trimming shortened V by 1 base and J by 2 bases, and 7 bases separated the two germline ends. Germline CDR1 reads LNHNV; CDR2 reads YYDKDF (reference sequence). The CDR3 contains 14 residues. The CDR3 nucleotides are TGTGCCACCAGCAGAGTCGGTTCCACAGATACGCAGTATTTT. This translates into CATSRVGSTDTQYF.

This clone was seen only a few times. The chain couples TRBV5-1 to TRBJ2-1, with 7 nucleotides matching TRBD1. This CDR3 has 16 amino acids. V was pared by 1 base and J by 4 bases, with 8 bases of the junction left unmatched. The germline V gene encodes CDR1 SGHRS and CDR2 YFSETQ. In nucleotides, the CDR3 is TGCGCCAGCAGCTTGAGTCCAGGGGGAAGTTACAATGAGCAGTTCTTC. Amino acid sequence: CASSLSPGGSYNEQFF.

This clone came up a few times. V usage is TRBV4-2 and J usage is TRBJ2-5, with 11 bases fitting TRBD2. V shed 1 base, J shed 1 base, and the junction held 5 bases outside the gene matches. Germline assignment: CDR1 LGHNA and CDR2 YNFKEQ. This CDR3 is built from 17 residues. The CDR3: CASSQGIAGGIQETQYF. In DNA form, the CDR3 reads TGTGCCAGCAGCCAAGGAATAGCGGGGGGGATCCAAGAGACCCAGTACTTC.

The chain joins TRBV10-2 to TRBJ2-3, with D unclear. V lost 5 bases and J 4 bases, leaving 10 bases between the germline ends. Germline CDR1 is WSHSY and CDR2 is SAAADI. CDR3 size: 13 residues. This chain's CDR3 is CASSTTDPDTQYF. The CDR3 nucleotides are TGCGCCAGCAGTACTACCGACCCAGATACGCAGTATTTT.

J is TRBJ2-3 and V is TRBV19, with D maybe TRBD1 (6 bases). The CDR3 extends over 14 amino acids. CDR1 and CDR2 from the germline V gene are LNHDA and SQIVND (reference sequence). V lost 4 bases to trimming and J lost 2 bases, with 10 bases between them. CDR3 protein: CASSRRTATDTQYF. The CDR3 DNA follows: TGTGCCAGTAGTAGACGGACAGCCACAGATACGCAGTATTTT. Based on the CDR3 plus reference TRBV19 and TRBJ2-3, the full variable domain is DGGITQSPKYLFRKEGQNVTLSCEQNLNHDAMYWYRQDPGQGLRLIYYSQIVNDFQKGDIAEGYSVSREKKESFPLTVTSAQKNPTAFYLCASSRRTATDTQYFGPGTRLTVL.

This clone has only one observation. The chain has TRBV25-1 and TRBJ1-1, with a tentative D call TRBD1 (5 bases). Germline CDR1 is MGHDK and CDR2 is SYGVNS. With 3 bases removed from V and 0 bases from J, the gap between germline ends came to 5 bases. The CDR3 runs 13 residues. CDR3 residues: CASSDRVNTEAFF. CDR3 DNA sequence: TGTGCCAGCAGTGACAGGGTGAACACTGAAGCTTTCTTT.

This clone was detected a few times. This sequence joins TRBV5-6 and TRBJ2-7; 7 bases agree with TRBD1. CDR1 is SGHDT, CDR2 YYEEEE, per germline. This CDR3 comprises 13 residues. V was pared by 2 bases and J by 2 bases, with 1 base of the junction left unmatched. The CDR3 DNA is TGTGCCAGCAGCTTTGGACAGGCCTACGAGCAGTACTTC. This translates into CASSFGQAYEQYF.

V usage is TRBV7-2 and J usage is TRBJ1-1, with TRBD1 matching 8 bases. The CDR3 length is 14 residues. The germline gives CDR1 SGHTA, CDR2 FQGNSA. V shed 4 bases, J shed 1 base, and the junction held 2 bases outside the gene matches. Here the CDR3 DNA reads TGTGCCAGCAGCTCACAGGGGGAGAACACTGAAGCTTTCTTT. Encoded protein: CASSSQGENTEAFF.

The rearrangement uses TRBV4-1 and TRBJ2-7; maybe TRBD2 (5 bases). From germline, CDR1 is MGHRA and CDR2 YSYEKL. The CDR3 loop spans 15 amino acids. Trimming removed 3 bases from V and 4 bases from J, with 16 bases in between. The DNA for the CDR3 is TGCGCCAGCAGCCAGCTACCGGGAACCAGATACGAGCAGTACTTC. Amino acids: CASSQLPGTRYEQYF.

The chain combines TRBV18 with TRBJ2-2, with D unresolved. With 1 base removed from V and 2 bases from J, the gap between germline ends came to 11 bases. CDR1 and CDR2 from the germline V gene are KGHSH and LQKENI. CDR3 length equals 16 residues. The CDR3, as DNA: TGTGCCAGCTCACCACGGTCAGGTGGTAACACCGGGGAGCTGTTTTTT. Encoded protein: CASSPRSGGNTGELFF. The full variable domain, rest sourced from reference TRBV18 and TRBJ2-2, is NAGVMQNPRHLVRRRGQEARLRCSPMKGHSHVYWYRQLPEEGLKFMVYLQKENIIDESGMPKERFSAEFPKEGPSILRIQQVVRGDSAAYFCASSPRSGGNTGELFFGEGSRLTVL.

This chain uses TRBV18 with TRBJ2-3, with a possible D match to TRBD1 (5 bases). CDR3 length: 12 residues. Germline lookup yields CDR1 KGHSH and CDR2 LQKENI. Trimming removed 3 bases from V and 6 bases from J, with 7 bases in between. The DNA for the CDR3 is TGTGCCAGCTCACCGAGACAGGATACGCAGTATTTT. Protein sequence: CASSPRQDTQYF.

This sequence joins TRBV18 and TRBJ1-4, with TRBD1 identical over 7 bases. Germline V gene sequence: CDR1 KGHSH, CDR2 LQKENI. V shed 3 bases and J 8 bases; nucleotides not matched to a gene: 6. The CDR3 has 14 amino acids. Here the CDR3 reads CASSPRQGEEKLFF. Here the CDR3 DNA reads TGTGCCAGCTCACCCAGACAGGGAGAAGAAAAACTGTTTTTT.

J is TRBJ2-3 and V is TRBV5-8; a possible D gene is TRBD2 (6 bases). The CDR3 spans 15 residues. Germline V gene sequence: CDR1 SGHTS, CDR2 YDEGEE. Trimming pared 2 bases from V and 0 bases from J, leaving 10 bases between. CDR3 DNA: TGTGCCAGCAGCTTATCTGGGGGGAGCACAGATACGCAGTATTTT. Protein product: CASSLSGGSTDTQYF.

Only a few counts were recorded for this clone. The chain combines TRBV19 with TRBJ2-7; 7 nucleotides line up with TRBD1. CDR3 length: 13 residues. The V and J ends lost 5 bases and 3 bases, in that order; junction bases with no gene match: 4. Germline-derived CDR1 and CDR2 are LNHDA and SQIVND (reference sequence). CDR3 residues: CASSGQAFYEQYF. As DNA, the CDR3 is TGTGCCAGTAGTGGACAGGCTTTCTACGAGCAGTACTTC.

The chain uses TRBV4-2 and TRBJ2-3; D remains ambiguous. Trimming left V 0 bases short and J 4 bases short, with 20 bases between. Looked up from germline, CDR1 is LGHNA and CDR2 is YNFKEQ. The CDR3 loop spans 18 amino acids. The CDR3 coding sequence is TGTGCCAGCAGCCAAGATCTTATTGGCGGAACCTTCCCAGATACGCAGTATTTT. Amino acid sequence: CASSQDLIGGTFPDTQYF.

The gene calls are TRBV16 and TRBJ1-5; 7 positions agree with TRBD1. The germline V gene encodes CDR1 KGHSY and CDR2 FQNENV. V was pared by 0 bases and J by 6 bases, with 5 bases of the junction left unmatched. CDR3 size: 15 residues. CDR3 amino acids: CASSQSTGVSQPQHF. CDR3 nucleotide sequence: TGTGCCAGCAGCCAATCCACAGGGGTGAGTCAGCCCCAGCATTTT.

The chain recombines TRBV7-2 with TRBJ2-1, with 9 bases matching TRBD2. V shed 3 bases, J shed 4 bases, and the junction held 4 bases outside the gene matches. The length of the CDR3 is 15 residues. Germline values: CDR1 SGHTA, CDR2 FQGNSA. The CDR3 protein is CASSFETSGYNEQFF. CDR3 in DNA: TGTGCCAGCAGCTTCGAGACTAGCGGTTACAATGAGCAGTTCTTC.

V is TRBV30 and J is TRBJ1-4; D ambiguous. CDR3 length: 15 residues. The germline V gene encodes CDR1 GTSNPN and CDR2 SVGIG (reference sequence). Trimming cost V 0 bases and J 0 bases, with 8 bases left between them. The CDR3 nucleotides read TGTGCCTGGAGTGTCTTGGCCACAACTAATGAAAAACTGTTTTTT. As protein: CAWSVLATTNEKLFF.

This rearrangement joins TRBV10-3 to TRBJ2-1, with a weak D call TRBD2 (7 bases). V dropped 3 bases and J dropped 6 bases, with 27 bases sitting between them. The V gene's germline CDR1 is ENHRY and CDR2 SYGVKD. The CDR3 has 19 residues. This chain's CDR3 is CAISDSYPGAGRESNEQFF. In nucleotides, the CDR3 is TGTGCCATCAGTGACTCCTACCCAGGGGCCGGGCGGGAGTCCAATGAGCAGTTCTTC.